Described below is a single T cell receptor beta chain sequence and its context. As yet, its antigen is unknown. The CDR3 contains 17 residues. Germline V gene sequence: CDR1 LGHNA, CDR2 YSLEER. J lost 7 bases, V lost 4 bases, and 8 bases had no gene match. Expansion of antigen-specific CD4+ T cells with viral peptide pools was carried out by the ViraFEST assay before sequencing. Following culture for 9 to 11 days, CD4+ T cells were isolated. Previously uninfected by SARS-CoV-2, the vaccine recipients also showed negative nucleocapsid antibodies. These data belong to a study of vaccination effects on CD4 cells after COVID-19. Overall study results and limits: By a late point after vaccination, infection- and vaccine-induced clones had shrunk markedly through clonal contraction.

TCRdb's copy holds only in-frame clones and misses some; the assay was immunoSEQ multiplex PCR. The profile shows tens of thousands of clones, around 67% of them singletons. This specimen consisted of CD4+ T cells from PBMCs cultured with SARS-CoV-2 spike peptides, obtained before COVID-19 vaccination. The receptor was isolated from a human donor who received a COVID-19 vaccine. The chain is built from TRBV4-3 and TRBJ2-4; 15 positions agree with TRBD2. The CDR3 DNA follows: TGCGCCAGCAGCCCCGGACTAGCGGGGGGGCTAGGGAACATTCAGTACTTC. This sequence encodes CASSPGLAGGLGNIQYF.